The next 3 T cell receptor beta chains were all read from a single sample in a study of technical replicates of blood from a few donors. This table comes from immunoSEQ multiplex PCR, and its TCRdb copy is limited to in-frame clones, with some not included. The sample lists tens of thousands of clones; about 91% were seen once. The sequencing input was T cells isolated from PBMCs. These receptors all stem from a human donor in good health.

The chain recombines TRBV5-1 with TRBJ2-1; D gene uncertain. This CDR3 is 11 amino acids long. V gave up 4 bases and J gave up 10 bases, with 9 bases separating them. The germline V gene has CDR1 SGHRS and CDR2 YFSETQ. CDR3 region: CASSEITEQFF. The CDR3 bases are TGCGCCAGCAGCGAGATAACGGAGCAGTTCTTC. Full variable domain (outside the CDR3, taken from reference TRBV5-1 and TRBJ2-1): KAGVTQTPRYLIKTRGQQVTLSCSPISGHRSVSWYQQTPGQGLQFLFEYFSETQRNKGNFPGRFSGRQFSNSRSEMNVSTLELGDSALYLCASSEITEQFFGPGTRLTVL.

For this clone: At the DNA level, this CDR3 is encoded by other sequences in the same sample as well. This chain joins TRBV6-5 and TRBJ1-1; a weak D match, TRBD1 (5 bases). The CDR3 covers 13 residues. Trimming took 6 bases from V and 1 from J, leaving 9 bases between them. Germline loops: CDR1 MNHEY, CDR2 SVGAGI. The CDR3 nucleotides read TGTGCCAGCAGCCTCACAGGGAACACTGAAGCTTTCTTT. This gives the protein CASSLTGNTEAFF.

This chain uses TRBV7-3 with TRBJ1-2; D might be TRBD1 (5 bases). This CDR3 spans 12 amino acids. The germline V and J ends were trimmed by 5 bases and 10 bases, with 14 bases remaining between them. Germline V CDR1 and CDR2: SGHTA, FQGTGA. The CDR3 is CASSPSGALYTF. The CDR3 DNA sequence: TGTGCCAGCAGCCCCTCTGGGGCTCTCTACACCTTC. Variable domain in full (rest from reference TRBV7-3 and TRBJ1-2): GAGVSQTPSNKVTEKGKYVELRCDPISGHTALYWYRQSLGQGPEFLIYFQGTGAADDSGLPNDRFFAVRPEGSVSTLKIQRTERGDSAVYLCASSPSGALYTFGSGTRLTVV.